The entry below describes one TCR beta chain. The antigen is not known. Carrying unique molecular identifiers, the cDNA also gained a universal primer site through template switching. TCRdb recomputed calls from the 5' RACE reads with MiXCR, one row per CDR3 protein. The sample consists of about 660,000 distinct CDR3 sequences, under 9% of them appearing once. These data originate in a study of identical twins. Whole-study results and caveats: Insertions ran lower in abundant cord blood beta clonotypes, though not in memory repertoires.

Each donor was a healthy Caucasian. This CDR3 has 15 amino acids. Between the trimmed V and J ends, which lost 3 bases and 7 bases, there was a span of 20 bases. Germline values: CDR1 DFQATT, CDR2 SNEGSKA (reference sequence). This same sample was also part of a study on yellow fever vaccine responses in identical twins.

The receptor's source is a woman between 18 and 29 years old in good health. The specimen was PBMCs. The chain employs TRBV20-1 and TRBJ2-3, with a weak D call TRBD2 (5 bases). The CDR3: CSASRSGVLTNTQYF. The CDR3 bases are TGCAGTGCTAGTAGGTCCGGGGTGCTAACAAATACGCAGTATTTT.